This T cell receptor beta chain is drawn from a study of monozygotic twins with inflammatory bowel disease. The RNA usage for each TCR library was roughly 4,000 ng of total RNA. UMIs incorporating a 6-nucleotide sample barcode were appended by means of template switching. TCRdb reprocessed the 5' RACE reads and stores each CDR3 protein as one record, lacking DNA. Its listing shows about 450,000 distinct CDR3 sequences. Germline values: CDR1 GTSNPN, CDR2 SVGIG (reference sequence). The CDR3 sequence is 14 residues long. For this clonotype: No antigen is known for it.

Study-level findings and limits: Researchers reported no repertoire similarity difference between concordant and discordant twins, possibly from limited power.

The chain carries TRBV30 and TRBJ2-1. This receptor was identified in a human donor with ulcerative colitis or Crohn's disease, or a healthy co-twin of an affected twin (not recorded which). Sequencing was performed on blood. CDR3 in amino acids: CAWSVLAVGNEQFF. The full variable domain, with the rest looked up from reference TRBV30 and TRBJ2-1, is SQTIHQWPATLVQPVGSPLSLECTVEGTSNPNLYWYRQAAGRGLQLLFYSVGIGQISSEVPQNLSASRPQDRQFILSSKKLLLSDSGFYLCAWSVLAVGNEQFFGPGTRLTVL.